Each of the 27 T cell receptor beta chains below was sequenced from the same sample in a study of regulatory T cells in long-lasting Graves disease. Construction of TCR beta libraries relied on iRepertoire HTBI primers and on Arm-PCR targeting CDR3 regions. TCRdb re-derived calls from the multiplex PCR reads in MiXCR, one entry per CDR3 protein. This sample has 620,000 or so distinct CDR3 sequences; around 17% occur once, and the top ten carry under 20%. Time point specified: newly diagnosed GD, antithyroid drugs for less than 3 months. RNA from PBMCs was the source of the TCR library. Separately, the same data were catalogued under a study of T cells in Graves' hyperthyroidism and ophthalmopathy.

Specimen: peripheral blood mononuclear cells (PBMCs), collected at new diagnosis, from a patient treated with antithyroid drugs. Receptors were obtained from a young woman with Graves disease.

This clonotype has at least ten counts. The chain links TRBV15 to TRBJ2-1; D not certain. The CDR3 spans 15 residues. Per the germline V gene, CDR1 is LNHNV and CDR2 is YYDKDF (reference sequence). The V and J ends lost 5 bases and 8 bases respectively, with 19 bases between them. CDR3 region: CATSAETGVADEQFF. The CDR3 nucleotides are TGTGCCACCAGCGCCGAAACCGGCGTGGCCGATGAGCAGTTCTTC.

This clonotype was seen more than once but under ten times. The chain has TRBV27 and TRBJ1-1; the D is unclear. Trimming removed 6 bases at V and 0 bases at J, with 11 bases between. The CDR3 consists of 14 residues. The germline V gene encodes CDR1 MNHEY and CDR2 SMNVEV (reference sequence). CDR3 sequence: CASRLLQLNTEAFF. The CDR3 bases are TGTGCCAGCAGGTTGCTACAGCTGAACACTGAAGCTTTCTTT.

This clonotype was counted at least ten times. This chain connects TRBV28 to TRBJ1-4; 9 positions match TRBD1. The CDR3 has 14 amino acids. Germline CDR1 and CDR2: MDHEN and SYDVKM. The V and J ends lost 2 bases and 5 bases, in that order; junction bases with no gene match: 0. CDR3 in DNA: TGTGCCAGCAGTTTAGGACAGGGGAATGAAAAACTGTTTTTT. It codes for CASSLGQGNEKLFF.

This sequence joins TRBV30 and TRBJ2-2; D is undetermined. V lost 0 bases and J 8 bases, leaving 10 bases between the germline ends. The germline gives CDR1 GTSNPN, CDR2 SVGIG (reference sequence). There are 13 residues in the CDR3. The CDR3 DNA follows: TGTGCCTGGAGTGTACGGTTACGGGGGGAGCTGTTTTTT. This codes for CAWSVRLRGELFF.

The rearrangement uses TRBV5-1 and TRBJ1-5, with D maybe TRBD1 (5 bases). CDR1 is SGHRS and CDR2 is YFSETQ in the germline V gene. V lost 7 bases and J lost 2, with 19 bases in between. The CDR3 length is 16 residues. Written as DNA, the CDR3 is TGCGCCAGCCATTATGTGGGGCGCCCAGGCAATCAGCCCCAGCATTTT. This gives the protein CASHYVGRPGNQPQHF.

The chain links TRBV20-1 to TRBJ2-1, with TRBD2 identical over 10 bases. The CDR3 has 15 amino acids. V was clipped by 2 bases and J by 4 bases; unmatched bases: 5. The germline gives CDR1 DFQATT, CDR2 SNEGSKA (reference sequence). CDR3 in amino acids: CSARLGTSVYNEQFF. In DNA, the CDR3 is TGCAGTGCTAGATTAGGGACTAGCGTATACAATGAGCAGTTCTTC.

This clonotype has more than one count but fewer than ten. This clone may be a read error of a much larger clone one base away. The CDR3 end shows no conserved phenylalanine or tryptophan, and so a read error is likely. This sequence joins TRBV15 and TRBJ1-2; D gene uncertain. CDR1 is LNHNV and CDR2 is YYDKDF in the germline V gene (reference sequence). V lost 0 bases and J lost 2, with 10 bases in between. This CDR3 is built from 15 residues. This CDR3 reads CATSRDPQLNYGYTL. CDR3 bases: TGTGCCACCAGCAGAGACCCGCAGCTCAACTATGGCTACACCCTC.

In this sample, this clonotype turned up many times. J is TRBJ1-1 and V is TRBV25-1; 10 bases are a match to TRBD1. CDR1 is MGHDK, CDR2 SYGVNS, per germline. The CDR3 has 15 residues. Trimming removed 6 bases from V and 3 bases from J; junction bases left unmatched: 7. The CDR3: CASRDRTGGDTEAFF. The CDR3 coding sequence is TGTGCCAGCAGGGACCGGACAGGGGGGGACACTGAAGCTTTCTTT.

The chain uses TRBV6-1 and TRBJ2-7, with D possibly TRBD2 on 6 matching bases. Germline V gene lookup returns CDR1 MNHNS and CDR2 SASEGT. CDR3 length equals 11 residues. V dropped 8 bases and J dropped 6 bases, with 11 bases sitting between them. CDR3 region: CASEGGLEQYF. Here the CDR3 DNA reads TGTGCCAGCGAAGGAGGGCTCGAGCAGTACTTC.

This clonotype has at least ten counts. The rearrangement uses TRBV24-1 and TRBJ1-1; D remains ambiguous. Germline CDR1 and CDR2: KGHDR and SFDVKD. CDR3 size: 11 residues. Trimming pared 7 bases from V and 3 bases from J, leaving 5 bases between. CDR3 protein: CATREDTEAFF. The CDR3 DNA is TGTGCCACCAGGGAAGACACTGAAGCTTTCTTT.

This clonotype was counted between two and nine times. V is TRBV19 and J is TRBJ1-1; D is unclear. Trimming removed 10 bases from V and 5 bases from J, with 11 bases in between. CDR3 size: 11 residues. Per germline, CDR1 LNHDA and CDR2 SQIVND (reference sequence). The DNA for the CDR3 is TGTGCCACCGCCCTAAGGACTGAAGCTTTCTTT. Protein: CATALRTEAFF.

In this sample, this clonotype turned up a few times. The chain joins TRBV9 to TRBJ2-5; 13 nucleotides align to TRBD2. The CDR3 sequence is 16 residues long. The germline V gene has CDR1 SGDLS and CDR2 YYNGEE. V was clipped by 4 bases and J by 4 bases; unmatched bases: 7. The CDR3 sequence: CASSTLAGGPGETQYF. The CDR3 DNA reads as TGTGCCAGCAGCACACTAGCGGGAGGGCCTGGAGAGACCCAGTACTTC.

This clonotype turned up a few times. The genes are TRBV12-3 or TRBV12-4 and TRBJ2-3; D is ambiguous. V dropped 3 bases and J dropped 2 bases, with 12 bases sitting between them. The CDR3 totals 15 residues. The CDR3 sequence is CASSFRQLLTDTQYF. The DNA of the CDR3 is TGTGCCAGCAGTTTTAGGCAGCTTCTCACAGATACGCAGTATTTT.

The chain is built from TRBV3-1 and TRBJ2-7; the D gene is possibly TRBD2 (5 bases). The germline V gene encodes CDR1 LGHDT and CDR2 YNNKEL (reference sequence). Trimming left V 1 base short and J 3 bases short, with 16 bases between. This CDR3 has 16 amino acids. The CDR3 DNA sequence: TGTGCCAGCAGCCAAGCATCAGTAGCGCGCGGCTACGAGCAGTACTTC. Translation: CASSQASVARGYEQYF.

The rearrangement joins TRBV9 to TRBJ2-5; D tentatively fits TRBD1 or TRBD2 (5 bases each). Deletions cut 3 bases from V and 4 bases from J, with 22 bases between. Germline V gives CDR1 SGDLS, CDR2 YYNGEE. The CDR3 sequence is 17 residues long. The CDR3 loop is CASSAKPARGGGETQYF. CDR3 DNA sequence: TGTGCCAGCAGCGCCAAACCAGCGCGTGGGGGTGGAGAGACCCAGTACTTC.

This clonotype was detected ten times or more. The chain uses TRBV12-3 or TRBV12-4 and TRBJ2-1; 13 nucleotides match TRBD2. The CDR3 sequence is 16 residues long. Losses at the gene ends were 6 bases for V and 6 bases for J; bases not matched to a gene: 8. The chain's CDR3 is CASSPTSGRARNEQFF. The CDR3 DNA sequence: TGTGCCAGCAGCCCCACTAGCGGGAGGGCTCGCAATGAGCAGTTCTTC.

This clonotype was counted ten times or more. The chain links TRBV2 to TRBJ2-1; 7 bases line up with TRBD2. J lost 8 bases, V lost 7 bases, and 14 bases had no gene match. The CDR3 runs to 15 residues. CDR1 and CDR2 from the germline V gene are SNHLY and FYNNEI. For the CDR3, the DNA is TGTGCCAGCATTCGGGAGGCGGCAGGGAAGGATGAGCAGTTCTTC. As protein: CASIREAAGKDEQFF.

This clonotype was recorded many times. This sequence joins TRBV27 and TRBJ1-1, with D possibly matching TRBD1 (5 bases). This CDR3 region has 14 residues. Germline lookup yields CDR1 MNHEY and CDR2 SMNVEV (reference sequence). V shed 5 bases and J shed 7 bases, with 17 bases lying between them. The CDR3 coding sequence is TGTGCCAGCAGTGCCACAGTTCCAGGGAGTGAAGCTTTCTTT. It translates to CASSATVPGSEAFF.

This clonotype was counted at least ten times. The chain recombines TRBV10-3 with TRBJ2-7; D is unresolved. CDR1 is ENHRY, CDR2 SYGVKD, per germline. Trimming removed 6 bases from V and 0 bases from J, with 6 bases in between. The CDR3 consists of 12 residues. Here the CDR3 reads CAISPVSYEQYF. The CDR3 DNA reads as TGTGCCATCAGCCCAGTCTCCTACGAGCAGTACTTC.

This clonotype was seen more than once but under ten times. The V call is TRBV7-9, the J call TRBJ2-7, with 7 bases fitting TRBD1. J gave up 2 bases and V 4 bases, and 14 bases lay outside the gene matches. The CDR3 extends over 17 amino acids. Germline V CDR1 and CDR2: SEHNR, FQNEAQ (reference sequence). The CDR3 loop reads CASSSNVYGTDPYEQYF. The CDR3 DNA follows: TGTGCCAGCAGCTCCAACGTTTATGGGACAGACCCCTACGAGCAGTACTTC.

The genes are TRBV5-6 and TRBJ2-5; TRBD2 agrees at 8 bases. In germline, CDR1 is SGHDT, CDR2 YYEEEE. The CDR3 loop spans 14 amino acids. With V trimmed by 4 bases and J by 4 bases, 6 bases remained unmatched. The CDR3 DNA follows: TGTGCCAGCAGCCGTACTAGCGGCGGAGAGACCCAGTACTTC. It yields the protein CASSRTSGGETQYF.

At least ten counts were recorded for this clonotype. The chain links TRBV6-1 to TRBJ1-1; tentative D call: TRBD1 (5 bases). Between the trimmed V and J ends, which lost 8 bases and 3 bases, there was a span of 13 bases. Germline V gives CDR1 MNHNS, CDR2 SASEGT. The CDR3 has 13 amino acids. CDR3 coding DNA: TGTGCCAGCCGGAGGGAGGGGTACACTGAAGCTTTCTTT. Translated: CASRREGYTEAFF.

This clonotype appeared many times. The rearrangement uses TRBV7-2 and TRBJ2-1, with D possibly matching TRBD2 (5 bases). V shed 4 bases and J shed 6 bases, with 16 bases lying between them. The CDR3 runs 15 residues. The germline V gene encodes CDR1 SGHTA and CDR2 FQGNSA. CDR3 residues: CASSSLSGRSNEQFF. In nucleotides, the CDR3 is TGTGCCAGCAGCTCCCTCTCGGGGAGAAGCAATGAGCAGTTCTTC. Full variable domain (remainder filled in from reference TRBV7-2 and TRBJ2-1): GAGVSQSPSNKVTEKGKDVELRCDPISGHTALYWYRQSLGQGLEFLIYFQGNSAPDKSGLPSDRFSAERTGGSVSTLTIQRTQQEDSAVYLCASSSLSGRSNEQFFGPGTRLTVL.

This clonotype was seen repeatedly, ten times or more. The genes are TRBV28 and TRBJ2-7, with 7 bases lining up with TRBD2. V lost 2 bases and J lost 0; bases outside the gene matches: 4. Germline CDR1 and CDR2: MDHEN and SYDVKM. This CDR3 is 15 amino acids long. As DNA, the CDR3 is TGTGCCAGCAGTTTACCCCTAGCGGTCTCCTACGAGCAGTACTTC. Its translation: CASSLPLAVSYEQYF.

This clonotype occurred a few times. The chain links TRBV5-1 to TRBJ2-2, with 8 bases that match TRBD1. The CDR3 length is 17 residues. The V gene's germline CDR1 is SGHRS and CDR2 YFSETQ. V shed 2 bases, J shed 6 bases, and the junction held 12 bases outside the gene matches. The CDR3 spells CASSFTRTGKEAGELFF. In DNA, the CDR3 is TGCGCCAGCAGCTTTACCCGGACAGGGAAGGAGGCCGGGGAGCTGTTTTTT.

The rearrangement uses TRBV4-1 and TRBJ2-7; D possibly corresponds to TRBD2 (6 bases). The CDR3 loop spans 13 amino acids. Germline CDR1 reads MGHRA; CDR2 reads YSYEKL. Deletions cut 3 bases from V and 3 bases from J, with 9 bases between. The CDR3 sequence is CASSQRDGYEQYF. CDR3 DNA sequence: TGCGCCAGCAGCCAGCGGGACGGCTACGAGCAGTACTTC.

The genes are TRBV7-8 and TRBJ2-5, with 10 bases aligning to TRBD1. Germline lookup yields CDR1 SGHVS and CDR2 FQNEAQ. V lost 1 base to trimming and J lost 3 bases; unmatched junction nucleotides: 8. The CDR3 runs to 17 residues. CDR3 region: CASSLESGGTGEETQYF. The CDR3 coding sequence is TGTGCCAGCAGCTTAGAGTCGGGGGGGACAGGGGAAGAGACCCAGTACTTC.